This T cell receptor beta chain originates from a study of OX40 agonist ivuxolimab in advanced cancers. Study-level information: Every 2 weeks, patients got intravenous ivuxolimab at one of six dose levels (0.01-10 mg/kg).

Data came from immunoSEQ multiplex PCR; TCRdb stores just in-frame clones and leaves some out. The sample lists roughly 86,000 clones; roughly 93% were seen once. Germline CDR1 is SGHKS and CDR2 is YYEKEE (reference sequence). This CDR3 is 14 amino acids long. V was trimmed by 0 bases and J by 1 base, leaving 2 bases between them. This clone occurred once. Patients with a history of autoimmune disease or on systemic immunosuppression were excluded. This TCR was sampled from an adult with an advanced solid tumor such as melanoma, head and neck, liver or kidney cancer. This chain links TRBV5-5 with TRBJ2-6; D not resolved. Sequenced material: CD4+ or CD8+ T cells sorted from blood, taken in a trial of the OX40 agonist ivuxolimab. CDR3 DNA sequence: TGTGCCAGCAGCTTGGCGTCTGGGGCCAACGTCCTGACTTTC. Its translation: CASSLASGANVLTF.